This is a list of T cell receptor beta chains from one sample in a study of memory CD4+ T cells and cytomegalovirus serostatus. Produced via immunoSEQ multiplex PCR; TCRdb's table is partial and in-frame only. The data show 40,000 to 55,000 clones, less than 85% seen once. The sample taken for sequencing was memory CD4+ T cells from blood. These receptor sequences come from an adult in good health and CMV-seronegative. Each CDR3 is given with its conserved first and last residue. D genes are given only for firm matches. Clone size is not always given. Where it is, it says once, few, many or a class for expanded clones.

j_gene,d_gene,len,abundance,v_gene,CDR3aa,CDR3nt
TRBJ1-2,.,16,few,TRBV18,CASSPKLTGTHYGYTF,TGTGCCAGCTCACCCAAACTTACAGGGACCCACTATGGCTACACCTTC
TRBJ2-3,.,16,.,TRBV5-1,CASSPGRGEATDTQYF,TGCGCCAGCAGCCCAGGTCGAGGGGAGGCAACAGATACGCAGTATTTT
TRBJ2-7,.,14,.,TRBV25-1,CASRGGLFTYEQYF,TGTGCCAGCAGGGGGGGCCTATTCACCTACGAGCAGTACTTC
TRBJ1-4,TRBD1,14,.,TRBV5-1,CASSPGTVNEKLFF,TGCGCCAGCAGCCCGGGGACAGTGAATGAAAAACTGTTTTTT
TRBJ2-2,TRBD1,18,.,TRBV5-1,CASSLILPRGPTTGELFF,TGCGCCAGCAGCTTGATACTTCCCAGGGGGCCGACCACCGGGGAGCTGTTTTTT
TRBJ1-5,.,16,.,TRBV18,CASSPQGPGGNQPQHF,TGTGCCAGCTCCCCTCAGGGACCCGGGGGAAATCAGCCCCAGCATTTT
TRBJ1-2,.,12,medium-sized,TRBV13,CASSSRYTGYTF,TGTGCCAGCAGCTCCCGATATACTGGCTACACCTTC
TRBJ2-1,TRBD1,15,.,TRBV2,CASSLDRAGYNEQFF,TGTGCCAGCAGTTTGGACAGGGCTGGCTACAATGAGCAGTTCTTC
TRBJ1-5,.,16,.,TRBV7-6,CASSLAFKFSNQPQHF,TGTGCCAGCAGCTTAGCGTTTAAGTTTAGCAATCAGCCCCAGCATTTT
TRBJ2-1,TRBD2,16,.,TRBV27,CASRISGGGSYNEQFF,TGTGCCAGCAGAATTAGCGGGGGGGGCTCCTACAATGAGCAGTTCTTC
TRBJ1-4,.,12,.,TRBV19,CASRSRGEKLFF,TGTGCCAGTAGATCCCGTGGCGAAAAACTGTTTTTT
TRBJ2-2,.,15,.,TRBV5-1,CASSKAVIGTGELFF,TGCGCCAGCAGCAAAGCGGTGATCGGCACCGGGGAGCTGTTTTTT
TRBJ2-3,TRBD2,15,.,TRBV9,CASSDRLAGGDTQYF,TGTGCCAGCAGCGACCGACTAGCGGGGGGAGATACGCAGTATTTT
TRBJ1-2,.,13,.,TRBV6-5,CASSPDGDYGYTF,TGTGCCAGCAGTCCAGATGGTGACTATGGCTACACCTTC
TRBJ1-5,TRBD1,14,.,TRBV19,CASRDRNSNQPQHF,TGTGCCAGTAGGGACAGGAATAGCAATCAGCCCCAGCATTTT
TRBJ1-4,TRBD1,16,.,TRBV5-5,CASSQNPTGQNENLFF,TGTGCCAGCAGCCAAAACCCGACAGGGCAAAATGAAAACCTGTTTTTT
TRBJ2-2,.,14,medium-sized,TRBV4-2,CASSQGANTGELFF,TGTGCCAGCAGCCAAGGCGCGAACACCGGGGAGCTGTTTTTT
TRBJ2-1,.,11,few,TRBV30,CAWSVLGEQFF,TGTGCCTGGAGTGTACTGGGGGAGCAGTTCTTC
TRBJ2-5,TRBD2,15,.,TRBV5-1,CASSFGSGGAETQYF,TGCGCCAGCAGCTTCGGTAGCGGGGGGGCAGAGACCCAGTACTTC
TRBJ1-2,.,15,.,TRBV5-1,CASSLGQVTNYGYTF,TGCGCCAGCAGCTTGGGACAGGTCACTAACTATGGCTACACCTTC
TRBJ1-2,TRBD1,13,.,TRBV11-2,CASSSPQGNGYTF,TGTGCCAGCAGCTCCCCACAGGGGAATGGCTACACCTTC
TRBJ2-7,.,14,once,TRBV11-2,CASSPGGPPYEQYF,TGTGCCAGCAGCCCCGGCGGGCCCCCCTACGAGCAGTACTTC
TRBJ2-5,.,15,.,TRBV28,CASTPSGQSRREQYF,TGTGCCAGCACTCCATCGGGACAGTCCAGACGGGAGCAGTACTTC
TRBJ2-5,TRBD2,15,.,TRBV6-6,CASTSSSGEWETQYF,TGTGCCAGCACCTCCAGTAGCGGGGAATGGGAGACCCAGTACTTC
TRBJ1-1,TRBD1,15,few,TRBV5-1,CASSHEGAGSTEAFF,TGCGCCAGCAGCCACGAGGGGGCGGGGAGCACTGAAGCTTTCTTT
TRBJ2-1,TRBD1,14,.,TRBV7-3,CASSLGQGINEQFF,TGTGCCAGCAGCTTAGGACAGGGGATCAATGAGCAGTTCTTC